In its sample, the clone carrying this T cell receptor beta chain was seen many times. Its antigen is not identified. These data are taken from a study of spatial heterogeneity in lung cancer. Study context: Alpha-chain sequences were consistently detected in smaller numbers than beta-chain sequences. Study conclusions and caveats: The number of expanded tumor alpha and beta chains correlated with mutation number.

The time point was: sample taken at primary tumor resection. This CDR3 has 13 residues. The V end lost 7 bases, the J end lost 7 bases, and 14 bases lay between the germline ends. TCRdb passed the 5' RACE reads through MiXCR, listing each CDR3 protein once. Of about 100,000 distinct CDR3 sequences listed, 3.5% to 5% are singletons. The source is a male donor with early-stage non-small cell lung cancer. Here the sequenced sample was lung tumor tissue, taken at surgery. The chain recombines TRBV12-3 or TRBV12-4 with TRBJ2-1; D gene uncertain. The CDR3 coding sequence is TGTGCCAGCAAAAAGAAGGAGTGGAATGAGCAGTTCTTC. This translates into CASKKKEWNEQFF.